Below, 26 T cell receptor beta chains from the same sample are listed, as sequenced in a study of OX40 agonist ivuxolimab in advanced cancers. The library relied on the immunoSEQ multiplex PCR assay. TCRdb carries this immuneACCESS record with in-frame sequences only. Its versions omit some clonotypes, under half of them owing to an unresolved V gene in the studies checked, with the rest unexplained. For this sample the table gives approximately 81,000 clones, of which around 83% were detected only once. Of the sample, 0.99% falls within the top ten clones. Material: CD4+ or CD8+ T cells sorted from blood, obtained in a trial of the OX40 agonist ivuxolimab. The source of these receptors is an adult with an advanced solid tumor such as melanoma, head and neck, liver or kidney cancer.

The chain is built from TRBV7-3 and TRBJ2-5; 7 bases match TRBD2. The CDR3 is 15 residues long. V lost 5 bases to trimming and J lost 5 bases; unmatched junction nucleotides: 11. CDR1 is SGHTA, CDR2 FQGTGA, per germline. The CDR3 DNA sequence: TGTGCCAGCAGCCCGTTTCTAGGGCGGGAGGAGACCCAGTACTTC. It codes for CASSPFLGREETQYF.

The CDR3 is CASNPGPPGGYTF. CDR3 coding DNA: TGTGCCAGCAACCCCGGCCCCCCGGGTGGCTACACCTTC. This chain uses TRBV6-5 with TRBJ1-2, with D hard to call. Germline assignment: CDR1 MNHEY and CDR2 SVGAGI. Trimming stripped 7 bases from V and 7 bases from J, with 16 bases between. There are 13 residues in the CDR3.

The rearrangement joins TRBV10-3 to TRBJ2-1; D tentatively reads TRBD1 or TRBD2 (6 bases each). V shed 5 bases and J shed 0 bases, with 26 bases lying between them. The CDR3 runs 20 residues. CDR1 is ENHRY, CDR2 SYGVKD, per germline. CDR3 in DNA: TGTGCCATCAGTCCCCAGGCCGGGGGCCCTGGTGTCAGCTCCTACAATGAGCAGTTCTTC. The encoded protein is CAISPQAGGPGVSSYNEQFF.

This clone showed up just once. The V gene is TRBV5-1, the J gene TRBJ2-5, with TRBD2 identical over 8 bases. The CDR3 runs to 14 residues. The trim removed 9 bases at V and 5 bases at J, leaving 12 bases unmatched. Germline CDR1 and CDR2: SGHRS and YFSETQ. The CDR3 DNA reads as TGCGCCACCGCCACGGGAGGGTCGGGGGAGACCCAGTACTTC. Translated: CATATGGSGETQYF.

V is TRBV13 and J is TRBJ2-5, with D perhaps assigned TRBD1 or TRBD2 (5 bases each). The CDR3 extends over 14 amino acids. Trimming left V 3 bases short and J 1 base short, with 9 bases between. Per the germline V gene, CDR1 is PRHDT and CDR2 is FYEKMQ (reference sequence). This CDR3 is CASSLKGTQETQYF. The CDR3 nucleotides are TGTGCCAGCAGCTTGAAAGGGACCCAAGAGACCCAGTACTTC. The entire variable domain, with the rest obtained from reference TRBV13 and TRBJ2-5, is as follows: AAGVIQSPRHLIKEKRETATLKCYPIPRHDTVYWYQQGPGQDPQFLISFYEKMQSDKGSIPDRFSAQQFSDYHSELNMSSLELGDSALYFCASSLKGTQETQYFGPGTRLLVL.

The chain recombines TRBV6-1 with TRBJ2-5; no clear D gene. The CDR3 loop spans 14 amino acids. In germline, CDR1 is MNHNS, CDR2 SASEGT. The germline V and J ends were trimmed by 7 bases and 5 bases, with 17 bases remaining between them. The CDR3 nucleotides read TGTGCCAGCATGAGTAGTAGATCATTCGAGACCCAGTACTTC. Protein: CASMSSRSFETQYF.

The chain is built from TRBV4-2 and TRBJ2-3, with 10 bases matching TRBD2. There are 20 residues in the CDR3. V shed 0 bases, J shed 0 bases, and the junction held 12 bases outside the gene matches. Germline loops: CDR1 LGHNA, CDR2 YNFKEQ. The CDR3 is CASSQDGQGLAGASTDTQYF. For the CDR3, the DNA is TGTGCCAGCAGCCAAGATGGGCAGGGGCTAGCGGGAGCTAGCACAGATACGCAGTATTTT.

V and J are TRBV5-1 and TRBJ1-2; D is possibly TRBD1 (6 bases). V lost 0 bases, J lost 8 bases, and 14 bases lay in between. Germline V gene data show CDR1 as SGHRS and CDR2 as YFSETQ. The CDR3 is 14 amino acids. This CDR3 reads CASSLADSRGGYTF. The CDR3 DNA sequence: TGCGCCAGCAGCTTGGCTGACAGCAGGGGCGGCTACACCTTC.

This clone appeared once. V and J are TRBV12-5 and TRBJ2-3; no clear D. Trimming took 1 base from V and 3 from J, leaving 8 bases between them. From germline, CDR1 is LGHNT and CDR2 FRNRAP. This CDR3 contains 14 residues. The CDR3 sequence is CASGLEQLTDTQYF. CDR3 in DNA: TGTGCTAGTGGTTTGGAACAGCTTACAGATACGCAGTATTTT.

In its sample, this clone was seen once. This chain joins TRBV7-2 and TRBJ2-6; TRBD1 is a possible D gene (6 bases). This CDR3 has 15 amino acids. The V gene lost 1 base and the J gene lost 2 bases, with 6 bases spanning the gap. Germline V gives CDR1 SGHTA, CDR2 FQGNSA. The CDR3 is CASSLEGAGANVLTF. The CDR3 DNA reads TGTGCCAGCAGCTTAGAGGGGGCTGGGGCCAACGTCCTGACTTTC.

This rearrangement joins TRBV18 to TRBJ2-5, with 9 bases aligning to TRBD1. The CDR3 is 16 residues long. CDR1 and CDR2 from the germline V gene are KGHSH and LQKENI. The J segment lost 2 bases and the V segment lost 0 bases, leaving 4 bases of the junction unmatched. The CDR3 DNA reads TGTGCCAGCTCACCACCGGGACAGGGCGGGCAAGAGACCCAGTACTTC. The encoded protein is CASSPPGQGGQETQYF. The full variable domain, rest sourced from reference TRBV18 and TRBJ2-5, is NAGVMQNPRHLVRRRGQEARLRCSPMKGHSHVYWYRQLPEEGLKFMVYLQKENIIDESGMPKERFSAEFPKEGPSILRIQQVVRGDSAAYFCASSPPGQGGQETQYFGPGTRLLVL.

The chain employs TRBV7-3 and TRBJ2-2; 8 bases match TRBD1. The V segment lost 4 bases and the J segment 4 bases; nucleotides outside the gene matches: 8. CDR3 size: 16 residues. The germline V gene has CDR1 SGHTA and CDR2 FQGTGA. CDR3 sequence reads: CASSSHPGGGTGELFF. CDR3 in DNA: TGTGCCAGCAGCTCGCATCCAGGGGGCGGCACCGGGGAGCTGTTTTTT.

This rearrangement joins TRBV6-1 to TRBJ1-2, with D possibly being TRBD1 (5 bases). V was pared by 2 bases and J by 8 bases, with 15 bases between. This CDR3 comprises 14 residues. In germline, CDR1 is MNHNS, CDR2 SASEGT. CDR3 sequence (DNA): TGTGCCAGCAGTGAAACGGCCAGGGTGGGCGGCTACACCTTC. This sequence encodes CASSETARVGGYTF.

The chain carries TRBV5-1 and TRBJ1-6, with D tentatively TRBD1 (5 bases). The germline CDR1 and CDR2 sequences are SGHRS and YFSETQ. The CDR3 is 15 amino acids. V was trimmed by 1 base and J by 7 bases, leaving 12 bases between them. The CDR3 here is CASSLRGAENSPLHF. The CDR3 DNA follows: TGCGCCAGCAGCTTGAGGGGCGCCGAAAATTCACCCCTCCACTTT.

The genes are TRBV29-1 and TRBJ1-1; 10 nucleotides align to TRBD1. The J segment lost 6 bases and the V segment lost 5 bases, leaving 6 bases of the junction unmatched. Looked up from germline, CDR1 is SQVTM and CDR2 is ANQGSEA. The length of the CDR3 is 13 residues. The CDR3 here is CSVSPGQGSEAFF. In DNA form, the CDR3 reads TGCAGCGTTTCACCGGGACAGGGGTCTGAAGCTTTCTTT. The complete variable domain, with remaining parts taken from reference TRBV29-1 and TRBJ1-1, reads SAVISQKPSRDICQRGTSLTIQCQVDSQVTMMFWYRQQPGQSLTLIATANQGSEATYESGFVIDKFPISRPNLTFSTLTVSNMSPEDSSIYLCSVSPGQGSEAFFGQGTRLTVV.

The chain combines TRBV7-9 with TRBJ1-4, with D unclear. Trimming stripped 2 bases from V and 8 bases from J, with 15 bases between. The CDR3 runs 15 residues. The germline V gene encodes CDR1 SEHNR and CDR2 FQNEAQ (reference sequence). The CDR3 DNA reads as TGTGCCAGCAGCTTAAGATCTCTTCAGATCGAAAAACTGTTTTTT. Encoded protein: CASSLRSLQIEKLFF.

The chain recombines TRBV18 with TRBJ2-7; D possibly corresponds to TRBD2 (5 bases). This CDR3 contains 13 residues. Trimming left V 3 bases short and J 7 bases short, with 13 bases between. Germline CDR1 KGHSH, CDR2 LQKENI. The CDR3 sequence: CASSPATPGEQYF. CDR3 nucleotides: TGTGCCAGCTCACCGGCTACACCGGGGGAGCAGTACTTC.

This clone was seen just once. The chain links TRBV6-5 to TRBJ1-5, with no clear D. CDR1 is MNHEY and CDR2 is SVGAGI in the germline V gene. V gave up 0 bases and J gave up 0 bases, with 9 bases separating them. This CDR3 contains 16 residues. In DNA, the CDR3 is TGTGCCAGCAGTTACTCGATCATCGGTAGCAATCAGCCCCAGCATTTT. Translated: CASSYSIIGSNQPQHF.

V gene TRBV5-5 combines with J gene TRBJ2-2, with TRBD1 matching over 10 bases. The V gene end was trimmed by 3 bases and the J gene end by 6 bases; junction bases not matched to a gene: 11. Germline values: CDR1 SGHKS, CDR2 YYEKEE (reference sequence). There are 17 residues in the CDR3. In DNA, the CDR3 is TGTGCCAGCAGCTGGGGGTCCGGGACAGGGGAGGCCGGGGAGCTGTTTTTT. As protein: CASSWGSGTGEAGELFF.

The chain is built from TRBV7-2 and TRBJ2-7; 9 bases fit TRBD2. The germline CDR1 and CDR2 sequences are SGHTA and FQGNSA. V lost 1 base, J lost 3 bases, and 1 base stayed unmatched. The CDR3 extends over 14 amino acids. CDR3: CASSLGSGSYEQYF. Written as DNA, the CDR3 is TGTGCCAGCAGCTTAGGTAGCGGGAGCTACGAGCAGTACTTC.

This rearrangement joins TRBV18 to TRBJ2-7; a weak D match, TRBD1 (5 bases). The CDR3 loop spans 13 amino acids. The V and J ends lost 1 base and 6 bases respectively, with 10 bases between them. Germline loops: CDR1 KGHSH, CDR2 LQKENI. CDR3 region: CASSPQGLGEQYF. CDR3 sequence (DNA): TGTGCCAGCTCACCACAGGGGTTGGGCGAGCAGTACTTC.

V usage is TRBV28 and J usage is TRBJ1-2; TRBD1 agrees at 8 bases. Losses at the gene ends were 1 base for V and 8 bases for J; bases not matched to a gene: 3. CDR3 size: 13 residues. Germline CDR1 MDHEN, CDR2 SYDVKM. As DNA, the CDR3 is TGTGCCAGCAGTTTATACACAGGGGGGGGCTACACCTTC. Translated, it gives CASSLYTGGGYTF.

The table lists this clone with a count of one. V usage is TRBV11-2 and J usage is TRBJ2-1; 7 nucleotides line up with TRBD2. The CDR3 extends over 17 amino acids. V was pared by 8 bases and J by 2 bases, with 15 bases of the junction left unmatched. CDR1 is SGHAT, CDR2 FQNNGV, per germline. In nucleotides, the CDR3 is TGTGCCAGCGCAACGGATTGGGGGGGTAGCACCTACAATGAGCAGTTCTTC. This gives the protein CASATDWGGSTYNEQFF.

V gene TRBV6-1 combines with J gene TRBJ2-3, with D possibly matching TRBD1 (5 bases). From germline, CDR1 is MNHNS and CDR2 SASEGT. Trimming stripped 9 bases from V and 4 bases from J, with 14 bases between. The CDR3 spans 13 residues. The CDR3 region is CASFRVGADTQYF. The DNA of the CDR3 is TGTGCCAGTTTCAGGGTAGGCGCAGATACGCAGTATTTT.

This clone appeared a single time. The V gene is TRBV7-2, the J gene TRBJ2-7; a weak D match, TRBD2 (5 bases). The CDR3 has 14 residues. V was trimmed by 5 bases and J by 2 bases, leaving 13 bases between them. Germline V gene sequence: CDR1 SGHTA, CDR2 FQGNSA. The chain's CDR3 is CASSISSGTYEQYF. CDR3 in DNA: TGTGCCAGCAGCATTTCCAGCGGAACCTACGAGCAGTACTTC.

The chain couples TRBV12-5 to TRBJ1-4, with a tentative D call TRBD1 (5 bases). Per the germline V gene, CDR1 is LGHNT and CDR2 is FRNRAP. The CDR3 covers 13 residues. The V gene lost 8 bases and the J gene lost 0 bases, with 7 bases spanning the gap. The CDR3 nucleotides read TGTGCTAGTACAGGATCAACTAATGAAAAACTGTTTTTT. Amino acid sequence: CASTGSTNEKLFF.